The source of this T cell receptor (beta chain) is a study of CD8+CD57+ T cells in acquired aplastic anemia. V lost 7 bases and J lost 8; bases outside the gene matches: 13. Germline CDR1 is SNHLY and CDR2 is FYNNEI. This CDR3 has 14 residues. Flow cytometry had shown expanded CD8+CD57+ cells in the patients chosen for sequencing. Patients were untreated when blood was sampled. Both TCR beta VDJ combination and CDR3 sequence profiling were carried out. Genomic DNA was the template for this profiling. TCRdb reprocessed the reads with MiXCR, giving one entry per CDR3 protein. The profile shows about 220,000 distinct CDR3 sequences, 40% to 50% of them singletons.

The TCR comes from a human donor with aplastic anemia. The chain links TRBV2 to TRBJ1-2; 7 bases fit TRBD1. The sample taken for sequencing was sorted CD4+, CD8+, or CD8+CD57+ T cells (not recorded which) from PBMCs. The DNA for the CDR3 is TGTGCCAGCAAGGGGGACAGCTTGAGCGAGGGCTACACCTTC. Translated: CASKGDSLSEGYTF.